This is a list of T cell receptor delta chains from one sample in a study of gamma-delta chains in newborns, infants, children. TCRdb reanalysed the reads with CATT. The data contain fewer than 15,000 delta-chain clones, 7% to 7.5% of them singletons. Specimen: blood. All receptors come from a child who was a newborn, infant or young child, either healthy, febrile or measles-vaccinated (not recorded which). The conserved cysteine and the conserved F or W are not part of the CDR3 here.

v_call | cdr3_aa
TRDV2 | ACDTWGSDSSWDTRQMF
TRDV2 | ACDTGDLTAKLF
TRDV2 | ACDPALTGVLWDTRQMF
TRDV2 | ACEPLLGDTRAQLF
TRDV2 | ACRSRFYVKRIRDPLTAQLF
TRDV2 | ACDRVRTEALTAQLF
TRDV2 | ACDNWGISWDTRQVF
TRDV2 | ACDLLGDPWDTRQMF
TRDV2 | ACDPVLGDTDSSWDTRQMF
TRDV2 | ACDVQGDLTAQLF
TRDV2 | ACDILGDTRSSSWDTRQMF
TRDV2 | ACDFTGESSWDTRQMF
TRDV2 | ACDTWGISWDTRQMF
TRDV2 | ACDTVGALVGRSWDTRQMF
TRDV2 | ACDTMGDNLTAQLF
TRDV2 | ACDTVHPTGGRRGTRQMF
TRDV2 | ACDTVLPSSSWDTRQMF
TRDV3 | AWTAGGYWSSWDTRQMF
TRDV2 | ACDTGGGYKLI
TRDV2 | ACDTVGGYYDDKLI
TRDV2 | ACDQTGLGISSWDTRQMF
TRDV2 | ACPSSWDTRQMF
TRDV3 | AFGGYWGNSSWDTRQMF
TRDV2 | ACDHLGDTSSWDTRQMF
TRDV2 | ACDTVALGSTSSWDTRQMF
TRDV2 | AFPLGDSSWDTRQMF
TRDV2 | ACDRTGGYDRSWDTRQMF
TRDV2 | ACDTGEYLLGDTTWDTRQMF
TRDV1 | ALGDFTGGHTDKPI
TRDV2 | ACDTGGWDTRQMF
TRDV2 | ACDKVLGDTRSSWDTRQMF
TRDV2 | ACDTVGMGDTTDKLI
TRDV2 | ACDPLLGDTRGSWDTRQMF
TRDV2 | ACDTAGDTPWDTRQMF
TRDV2 | ACDTVWGRWDTRQMF
TRDV2 | AYNQMGDTRTWDTRQMF
TRDV2 | ACDRLGDPSWDTRQMF
TRDV2 | ACDTVLGDTDKLI
TRDV2 | ACDILGMGSWDTRQMF
TRDV2 | ACDTAGTGGYSPWDTRQTF
TRDV2 | ACDTVGARTKAWDTRQMF
TRDV1 | ALGEKAQLF
TRDV2 | ACGILGDTYTGKLI
TRDV2 | ACDFLGAVLSWDTRQMF
TRDV1 | ALGETSPTGGYTDKLI
TRDV2 | ACDTGRYSTWDTRQMF
TRDV2 | ACDTVLGLSSWDTRQMF
TRDV2 | ACDTLGEGSWDTRQMF
TRDV2 | ACDILGAASSWDTRQMF
TRDV2 | ACDTVGDLTAQLF
TRDV2 | ACDTPGDRSWDTRQMF
TRDV2 | ACDYWGIGSWDTRQMF
TRDV2 | ACDTLLGTFSWDTRQMF
TRDV2 | ACDPIILVDTRDTRQMF
TRDV2 | ACDIVTGGLTHTDKLI